Listed below are T cell receptor beta chains from one sample, sequenced in a study of shared clonotypes between healthy human individuals. The protocol was immunoSEQ multiplex PCR, while the TCRdb copy is restricted to in-frame clones and leaves out a portion. The repertoire holds under 2,500,000 clones, with approximately 94% as singletons. The sample comprised naive CD4+ T cells sorted from blood. These receptors all come from a man aged 18-30 years in good health. The CDR3 runs from the conserved cysteine through the conserved F or W. A D gene is named only where the DNA matches it firmly.

D	J	V	DNA	CDR3
-	TRBJ2-7	TRBV5-1	TGCGCCAGCAGCTCGAGGTGGTCCTACGAGCAGTACTTC	CASSSRWSYEQYF
-	TRBJ1-1	TRBV11-2	TGTGCCAGCAGCTTAGAACAGGTTGCGGGTGAAGCTTTCTTT	CASSLEQVAGEAFF
-	TRBJ2-7	TRBV7-2	TGTGCCAGCACCCCTACTACCTACGTCGAGCAGTACTTC	CASTPTTYVEQYF
TRBD1	TRBJ1-5	TRBV27	TGTGCCAGCAGTTTATCGGCCACAGGGGATCAGCCCCAGCATTTT	CASSLSATGDQPQHF
-	TRBJ2-1	TRBV10-1	TGCGCCAGCAGTGATCTTTGGGGAGGTGAGCAGTTCTTC	CASSDLWGGEQFF
TRBD2	TRBJ2-1	TRBV7-2	TGTGCCAGCAGCTTGAGCGGGGGGCATGAGCAGTTCTTC	CASSLSGGHEQFF
-	TRBJ2-7	TRBV11-2	TGTGCCAGCAGCTTAGATTGGTCCAGCTACGAGCAGTACTTC	CASSLDWSSYEQYF
-	TRBJ1-1	TRBV19	TGTGCCAGTAGTATTGGACAATGGAACACTGAAGCTTTCTTT	CASSIGQWNTEAFF
TRBD1	TRBJ2-7	TRBV6-1	TGTGCCAGCAGTGAACGGGGACAGGGAGGCTACGAGCAGTACTTC	CASSERGQGGYEQYF
TRBD2	TRBJ2-7	TRBV7-8	TGTGCCAGTCGGGGGGGCTCCGAGCAGTACTTC	CASRGGSEQYF
TRBD1	TRBJ2-7	TRBV25-1	TGTGCCAGCAGTGACTCTTCGGGACAGTCCTACGAGCAGTACTTC	CASSDSSGQSYEQYF
-	TRBJ1-1	TRBV30	TGTGCCTACCTTAGGGGGTCAGGAGTAGCTGAAGCTTTCTTT	CAYLRGSGVAEAFF